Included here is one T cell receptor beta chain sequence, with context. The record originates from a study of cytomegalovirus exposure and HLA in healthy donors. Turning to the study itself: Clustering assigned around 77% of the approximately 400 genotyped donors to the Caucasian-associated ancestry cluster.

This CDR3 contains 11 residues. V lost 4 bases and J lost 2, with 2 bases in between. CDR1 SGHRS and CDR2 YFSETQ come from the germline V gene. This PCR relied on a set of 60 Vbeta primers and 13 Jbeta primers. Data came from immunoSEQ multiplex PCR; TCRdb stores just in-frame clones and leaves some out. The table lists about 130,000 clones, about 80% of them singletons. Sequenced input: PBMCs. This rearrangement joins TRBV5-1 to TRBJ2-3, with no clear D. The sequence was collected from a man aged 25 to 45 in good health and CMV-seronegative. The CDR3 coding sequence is TGCGCCAGCAGCCACACAGATACGCAGTATTTT. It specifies CASSHTDTQYF.